The TCR beta chain under discussion was sequenced for a study of T cell repertoires in cytomegalovirus infection. Points from the study as a whole: Clonotype analysis showed dominance of the ex vivo response by HLA-C-restricted CMV-specific TCR beta clonotypes.

As for this clonotype: Its antigen is not known.

V gave up 1 base and J gave up 6 bases; unmatched junction bases: 3. From germline, CDR1 is SGHAT and CDR2 FQNNGV. The CDR3 is 13 residues long. TCRdb re-analysed the reads in MiXCR, keeping a single row per CDR3 protein. The sample has 350,000 to 550,000 distinct CDR3 sequences, roughly a third seen once. This sequence joins TRBV11-2 and TRBJ2-7; 7 bases agree with TRBD1. The sequencing input was PBMCs. This receptor was taken from a human donor in good health (CMV status not recorded). Some clones in this sample may be carry-over from other donors' samples. CDR3 sequence reads: CASSLVSGGEQYF. CDR3 DNA sequence: TGTGCCAGCAGCTTAGTTTCAGGGGGCGAGCAGTACTTC.